The TCR beta chain under discussion was sequenced for a study of Ad26.COV2.S vaccination and SARS-CoV-2 variants. Documented treatment: 15 to 20 received Ad26.COV2.S at low or high dose, single or two shots; 5 received placebo; per-sample allocation not given. Material that was analyzed had been drawn on day 63 after the first vaccine or placebo injection. The CDR3 has 17 amino acids. V was clipped by 0 bases and J by 6 bases, with 20 bases between them. Germline V CDR1 and CDR2: SGDLS, YYNGEE. Assay: immunoSEQ multiplex PCR; the TCRdb copy retains only in-frame clones and omits some. Altogether about 350,000 clones are present, 86% being singletons, with the ten largest covering about 10%.

Sequenced here: peripheral blood, sampled in a trial of Ad26.COV2.S vaccine versus placebo. J is TRBJ2-3 and V is TRBV9; the D gene is possibly TRBD1 (7 bases). The receptor comes from a person between 18 and 60 years old who received the Ad26.COV2.S COVID-19 vaccine or a placebo. CDR3 loop: CASSVGAGGSLRDTQYF. The CDR3 region has the DNA TGTGCCAGCAGCGTAGGGGCAGGGGGGTCCCTTAGGGATACGCAGTATTTT. The variable domain in full, completed from reference TRBV9 and TRBJ2-3, reads DSGVTQTPKHLITATGQRVTLRCSPRSGDLSVYWYQQSLDQGLQFLIQYYNGEERAKGNILERFSAQQFPDLHSELNLSSLELGDSALYFCASSVGAGGSLRDTQYFGPGTRLTVL.